The present entry profiles one T cell receptor (beta chain) with its context. The sample originates from a study of blood T cell repertoires in COVID-19. Overall study context: Nucleic acid was either cDNA or gDNA, and it came from T cells, B-cell-depleted T cells, or PBMCs.

V lost 1 base and J 3 bases, leaving 10 bases between the germline ends. CDR1 is LGHDT and CDR2 is YNNKEL in the germline V gene (reference sequence). CDR3 length equals 14 residues. In the authors' workflow: By means of reference gene primer amplification, nucleated cell counts were estimated. Generated by immunoSEQ multiplex PCR, the TCRdb table keeps only in-frame clones and is missing some. V and J calls and clone size are copied from that table; D and trimming were computed from the DNA. The sample holds more than 95,000 clones; roughly 80% are singletons and the top ten take around 2.5%. J is TRBJ2-7 and V is TRBV3-1 (or the pseudogene TRBV3-2), with D maybe TRBD2 (6 bases). The TCR was taken from a man aged 45 to 65 with acute or convalescent COVID-19. The sample was peripheral blood. The CDR3 DNA follows: TGTGCCAGCAGCCAAGCGGGACTGAACTACGAGCAGTACTTC. Translating it yields CASSQAGLNYEQYF.